This entry describes one T cell receptor (beta chain). Patients in Seattle were enrolled during active infection, then followed longitudinally. The sample comes from a study of blood T cell repertoires in COVID-19. Study-wide background: Acute and convalescent COVID-19 samples came from the United States, Italy and Spain. In each case, the material was cDNA or gDNA derived from T cells, B-cell-depleted T cells, or PBMCs.

CDR1 SNHLY and CDR2 FYNNEI come from the germline V gene. With 2 bases clipped from V and 7 bases from J, the junction kept 3 bases outside the gene matches. The CDR3 sequence is 14 residues long. Clones were read by immunoSEQ multiplex PCR, and TCRdb kept only the in-frame ones, dropping some. The data show 250,000 to 300,000 clones, with roughly 90% seen just once and over 9% held by the top ten. The sequence was obtained from a woman between 25 and 40 years old with COVID-19, enrolled during active disease. Material: peripheral blood. The chain combines TRBV2 with TRBJ2-7; 12 bases fit TRBD2. CDR3 in amino acids: CASSELAGGREQYF. CDR3 DNA sequence: TGTGCCAGCAGTGAACTAGCGGGAGGGAGGGAGCAGTACTTC.